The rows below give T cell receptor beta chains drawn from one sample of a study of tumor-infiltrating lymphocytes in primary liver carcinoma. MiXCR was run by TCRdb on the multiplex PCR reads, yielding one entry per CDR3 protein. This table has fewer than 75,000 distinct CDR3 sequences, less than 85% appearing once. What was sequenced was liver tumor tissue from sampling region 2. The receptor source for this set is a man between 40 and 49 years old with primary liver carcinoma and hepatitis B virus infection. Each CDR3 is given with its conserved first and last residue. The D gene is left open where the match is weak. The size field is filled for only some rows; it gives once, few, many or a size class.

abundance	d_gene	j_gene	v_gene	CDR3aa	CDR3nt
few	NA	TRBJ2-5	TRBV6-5	CASSSGGGETQYF	TGTGCCAGCAGTTCCGGGGGAGGTGAGACCCAGTACTTC
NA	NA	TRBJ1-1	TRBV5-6	CASSLLCSLGGNTEAFF	TGTGCCAGCAGCCTCTTGTGCTCATTAGGGGGAAACACTGAAGCTTTCTTT
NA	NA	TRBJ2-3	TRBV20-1	CSAPEDPGTDTQYF	TGCAGTGCTCCTGAAGACCCGGGCACAGATACGCAGTATTTT
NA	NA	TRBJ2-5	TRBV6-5	CARTARGTQYF	TGTGCCAGGACCGCCCGAGGGACCCAGTACTTC
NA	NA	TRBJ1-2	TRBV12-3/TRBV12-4	CANSPSGTNYGYTF	TGTGCCAACAGCCCATCGGGGACTAACTATGGCTACACCTTC
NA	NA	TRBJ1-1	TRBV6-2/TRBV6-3	CVSSSSGPAFF	TGTGTCAGCAGTTCGTCAGGGCCGGCTTTCTTT
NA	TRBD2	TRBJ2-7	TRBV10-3	CVVTKRSGLEGGFSYEQYF	TGTGTCGTCACCAAACGATCGGGACTAGAGGGAGGGTTCTCCTACGAGCAGTACTTC
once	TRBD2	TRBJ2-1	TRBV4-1	CASSQDRTSVYSEQFF	TGTGCCAGCAGCCAAGATCGGACTAGCGTATACAGTGAGCAGTTCTTC
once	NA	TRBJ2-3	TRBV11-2	CATSMLQGQPDTQYF	TGTGCCACCAGTATGCTACAGGGTCAGCCAGATACGCAGTATTTT
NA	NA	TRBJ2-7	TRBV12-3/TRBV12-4	CAISMGTGGSYEQHF	TGTGCCATCAGTATGGGGACTGGGGGGTCCTACGAGCAGCACTTC
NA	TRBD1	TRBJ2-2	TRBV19	CASSRDRGSTGELFF	TGTGCCAGTAGTAGGGACAGGGGGAGCACCGGGGAGCTGTTTTTT
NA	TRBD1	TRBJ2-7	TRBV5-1	CVSSLDRVVREQCF	TGCGTCAGCAGCTTGGACAGGGTGGTCCGAGAGCAGTGCTTC
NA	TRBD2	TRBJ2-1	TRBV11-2	CASSLLAGKGEQFF	TGTGCCAGCAGCCTCTTAGCGGGAAAGGGTGAGCAGTTCTTC
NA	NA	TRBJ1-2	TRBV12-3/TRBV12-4	CASSFRGSSYGFTF	TGTGCCAGCAGTTTTCGTGGGAGTAGCTACGGCTTCACCTTC
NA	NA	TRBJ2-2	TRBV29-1	CNVGVLESQVTGELFF	TGCAACGTTGGAGTACTGGAGTCTCAGGTCACCGGGGAGCTGTTTTTT